These 17 T cell receptor beta chains were sequenced from one sample in a study of OX40 agonist ivuxolimab in advanced cancers. Libraries were prepared by immunoSEQ multiplex PCR; TCRdb keeps only in-frame clonotypes and omits some of them. The sample contains some 63,000 clones, approximately 92% of which appear only once. This specimen was CD4+ or CD8+ T cells sorted from blood, taken in a trial of the OX40 agonist ivuxolimab. The receptors come from an adult with an advanced solid tumor such as melanoma, head and neck, liver or kidney cancer.

This clone has a handful of counts. V is TRBV11-2 and J is TRBJ2-7, with D hard to call. Germline CDR1 reads SGHAT; CDR2 reads FQNNGV. V lost 4 bases to trimming and J lost 6 bases, with 7 bases between them. CDR3 length: 11 residues. This CDR3 is CASSSDGEQYF. The CDR3 DNA reads TGTGCCAGCAGCTCCGATGGCGAGCAGTACTTC.

This rearrangement joins TRBV7-6 to TRBJ2-1, with 11 positions matching TRBD2. Per germline, CDR1 SGHVS and CDR2 FNYEAQ. V lost 5 bases and J lost 6; bases outside the gene matches: 9. The CDR3 totals 16 residues. The CDR3 spells CASSPSTSGTFNEQFF. CDR3 DNA: TGTGCCAGCAGCCCATCGACTAGCGGGACTTTCAATGAGCAGTTCTTC.

The chain uses TRBV2 and TRBJ1-1; D is perhaps TRBD1 (6 bases). CDR1 and CDR2 from the germline V gene are SNHLY and FYNNEI. The CDR3 extends over 12 amino acids. The V and J ends lost 6 bases and 11 bases respectively, with 16 bases between them. Here the CDR3 DNA reads TGTGCCAGCAGCTCCGGGACACGGGGCGCTTTCTTT. Its protein product is CASSSGTRGAFF. The variable domain in full, with the rest retrieved from reference TRBV2 and TRBJ1-1, is EPEVTQTPSHQVTQMGQEVILRCVPISNHLYFYWYRQILGQKVEFLVSFYNNEISEKSEIFDDQFSVERPDGSNFTLKIRSTKLEDSAMYFCASSSGTRGAFFGQGTRLTVV.

Points on this clone: A read error is likely, as this CDR3 ends without the conserved phenylalanine or tryptophan. The gene calls are TRBV29-1 and TRBJ1-2; D unclear. V lost 7 bases, J lost 3 bases, and 18 bases lay in between. Germline CDR1 and CDR2: SQVTM and ANQGSEA. The CDR3 spans 14 residues. CDR3 in DNA: TGCAGCGCAACTCTTACGCACGGCGACTATGGCTACACCTCC. The encoded protein is CSATLTHGDYGYTS.

This sequence joins TRBV6-5 and TRBJ2-1; perhaps TRBD1 as D (6 bases). The germline CDR1 and CDR2 sequences are MNHEY and SVGAGI. V was pared by 7 bases and J by 1 base, with 11 bases between. The CDR3 is 14 amino acids. Written as DNA, the CDR3 is TGTGCCAGCAAATTACAGGGTTCCTACAATGAGCAGTTCTTC. It codes for CASKLQGSYNEQFF.

V gene TRBV27 combines with J gene TRBJ2-1; TRBD2 matches 10 bases. The trim removed 6 bases at V and 8 bases at J, leaving 4 bases unmatched. Germline V gene data show CDR1 as MNHEY and CDR2 as SMNVEV (reference sequence). This CDR3 has 13 amino acids. The CDR3 sequence is CASSGLAEDEQFF. CDR3 DNA: TGTGCCAGCAGCGGACTAGCGGAAGATGAGCAGTTCTTC.

The rearrangement uses TRBV4-1 and TRBJ1-6, with D uncertain. V was pared by 1 base and J by 7 bases, with 8 bases between. CDR1 and CDR2 from the germline V gene are MGHRA and YSYEKL. The CDR3 loop spans 14 amino acids. The CDR3 nucleotides are TGCGCCAGCAGCCAAGGTCCCCTGAATTCACCCCTCCACTTT. It specifies CASSQGPLNSPLHF.

CDR3 nucleotide sequence: TGTGCCAGCAGCCAGGCGGGATATAGCAATCAGCCCCAGCATTTT. Translated, it gives CASSQAGYSNQPQHF. This sequence joins TRBV27 and TRBJ1-5; D unresolved. CDR1 MNHEY and CDR2 SMNVEV come from the germline V gene (reference sequence). The CDR3 length is 15 residues. Trimming removed 6 bases at V and 0 bases at J, with 12 bases between.

This clone has a single count. This chain connects TRBV28 to TRBJ1-1; no reliable D call. The CDR3 consists of 14 residues. V was pared by 5 bases and J by 5 bases, with 15 bases between. Germline V gene sequence: CDR1 MDHEN, CDR2 SYDVKM. In DNA, the CDR3 is TGTGCCAGCAGTAGGCAAGGGATATTAACTGAAGCTTTCTTT. The encoded protein is CASSRQGILTEAFF.

The chain joins TRBV7-3 to TRBJ1-2, with a weak D call TRBD1 (5 bases). Germline V CDR1 and CDR2: SGHTA, FQGTGA. V lost 5 bases and J 4 bases, leaving 17 bases between the germline ends. The length of the CDR3 is 15 residues. The CDR3: CASSPQGYDGYGYTF. DNA of the CDR3: TGTGCCAGCAGCCCTCAGGGATACGACGGCTATGGCTACACCTTC.

This clone occurred a few times. The V gene is TRBV6-5, the J gene TRBJ2-1, with 12 nucleotides matching TRBD2. From germline, CDR1 is MNHEY and CDR2 SVGAGI. The CDR3 sequence is 15 residues long. Trimming at V came to 7 bases and at J to 8 bases, leaving 9 bases not matched to a gene. The chain's CDR3 is CASNPRTSGNDEQFF. The CDR3 coding sequence is TGTGCCAGCAATCCCCGGACTAGCGGGAACGATGAGCAGTTCTTC.

The chain employs TRBV7-8 and TRBJ2-3, with TRBD2 matching 14 bases. J was trimmed by 7 bases and V by 2 bases; bases with no gene match: 8. Germline CDR1 reads SGHVS; CDR2 reads FQNEAQ. The CDR3 is 17 residues long. In DNA form, the CDR3 reads TGTGCCAGCAGCTTAAACCGACTAGCGGGGGGGAGAAATACGCAGTATTTT. It specifies CASSLNRLAGGRNTQYF.

This clone was seen just once. This is likely a read error, given that the CDR3 carries no conserved phenylalanine or tryptophan at its end. The rearrangement uses TRBV13 and TRBJ2-4; D might be TRBD1 or TRBD2, each matching 5 bases. Between the trimmed V and J ends, which lost 5 bases and 1 base, there was a span of 27 bases. This CDR3 region has 20 residues. Germline-derived CDR1 and CDR2 are PRHDT and FYEKMQ (reference sequence). DNA of the CDR3: TGTGCCAGCAGCCAAGCCCTACAGGTTTTCGGCGGAGGTGCCAAAAACATTCAGTACCTC. Protein product: CASSQALQVFGGGAKNIQYL.

The rearrangement links TRBV28 to TRBJ1-5, with 11 bases fitting TRBD1. The length of the CDR3 is 18 residues. Trimming took 3 bases from V and 0 from J; bases not matched to a gene: 7. The germline CDR1 and CDR2 sequences are MDHEN and SYDVKM. The CDR3 here is CASSFGYGTGGSNQPQHF. In DNA form, the CDR3 reads TGTGCCAGCAGTTTTGGGTACGGGACAGGGGGTAGCAATCAGCCCCAGCATTTT. The full variable domain, completed using reference TRBV28 and TRBJ1-5, is DVKVTQSSRYLVKRTGEKVFLECVQDMDHENMFWYRQDPGLGLRLIYFSYDVKMKEKGDIPEGYSVSREKKERFSLILESASTNQTSMYLCASSFGYGTGGSNQPQHFGDGTRLSIL.

The rearrangement links TRBV6-5 to TRBJ2-1; unclear D gene. The CDR3 length is 15 residues. CDR1 is MNHEY, CDR2 SVGAGI, per germline. V lost 7 bases to trimming and J lost 0 bases, with 13 bases between them. The DNA for the CDR3 is TGTGCCAGCAAAGGCGGCGCAAGCTCCTACAATGAGCAGTTCTTC. It yields the protein CASKGGASSYNEQFF.

This clone showed up just a few times. The V call is TRBV7-3, the J call TRBJ2-1; weak D call: TRBD1 (6 bases). V was clipped by 2 bases and J by 8 bases, with 16 bases between them. Germline values: CDR1 SGHTA, CDR2 FQGTGA. This CDR3 has 15 amino acids. Here the CDR3 reads CASSLRARGADEQFF. The CDR3 DNA is TGTGCCAGCAGCTTACGAGCCAGGGGCGCCGATGAGCAGTTCTTC.

This chain joins TRBV15 and TRBJ2-5, with TRBD1 matching 8 bases. This CDR3 has 14 amino acids. Losses at the gene ends were 3 bases for V and 4 bases for J; bases not matched to a gene: 4. The germline gives CDR1 LNHNV, CDR2 YYDKDF (reference sequence). CDR3 region: CATSSQTGAETQYF. The CDR3 DNA follows: TGTGCCACCAGCAGCCAGACAGGGGCAGAGACCCAGTACTTC.